This entry concerns a single T cell receptor beta chain. Primed by a sample-barcoded 5' primer and a J-beta primer mix, a second PCR proceeded for 7 to 11 cycles. TCRdb reprocessed the 5' RACE reads with MiXCR, giving one entry per CDR3 protein. This table holds hundreds of thousands of distinct CDR3 sequences, roughly 47% found once. This specimen belongs to a study of blood T cells in healthy people across ages. CDR3 size: 16 residues. The sample taken for sequencing was blood. This sequence originates from a woman in her sixties or seventies in good health. The rearrangement joins TRBV21-1 to TRBJ2-4; the table's D gene call, TRBD1, was not cross checked with the DNA. TRBV21-1 is marked as a pseudogene. The chain's CDR3 is CASSTQGLGAKNIQYF. The CDR3 region has the DNA TGTGCCAGCAGCACTCAGGGCTTGGGAGCCAAAAACATTCAGTACTTC.